This T cell receptor (beta chain) was observed in a study of cytomegalovirus exposure and HLA in healthy donors. CDR3 length equals 14 residues. The germline CDR1 and CDR2 sequences are SGHTA and FQGTGA. Losses at the gene ends were 5 bases for V and 5 bases for J; bases not matched to a gene: 5. PCR was performed using 60 Vbeta and 13 Jbeta primers. Here immunoSEQ multiplex PCR was the method, and the copy in TCRdb shows in-frame clones only, minus some. The sample shows about 160,000 clones, approximately 72% of them seen only once. This clone was seen a single time. The antigen is not known. Study-wide points: Further analysis, carried out later, found HLA-associated TCR beta chains more clonally expanded than equally common other chains.

The sequence derives from a man aged 35-49 years in good health and CMV-seropositive. The sequencing input was PBMCs. The rearrangement uses TRBV7-3 and TRBJ2-5, with 10 nucleotides matching TRBD1. The CDR3 loop is CASSLDRGRETQYF. The CDR3 region has the DNA TGTGCCAGCAGCCTAGACAGGGGGCGTGAGACCCAGTACTTC.